Listed below are T cell receptor beta chains from one sample, sequenced in a study of CD8 T cells in ankylosing spondylitis. TCRdb re-called the 5' RACE reads with MiXCR, one entry per CDR3 protein. This table holds over 450,000 distinct CDR3 sequences, roughly 12% found once. Sample: blood, either unsorted or a sorted T cell fraction (not recorded which). The receptors derive from a male donor with ankylosing spondylitis. CDR3s include the opening cysteine and the closing phenylalanine or tryptophan. Fields, in order: clone size, V gene, J gene, D gene, CDR3 DNA, CDR3 protein. A D gene is named only where the DNA matches it firmly. Rows may omit the clone size; those that give it use once, few, many or a size class.

size: few; V: TRBV5-1; J: TRBJ2-2; D: TRBD2; DNA: TGCGCCAGCAGCTTGGCCGGTCTAGCGGACTACACCGGGGAGCTGTTTTTT; CDR3: CASSLAGLADYTGELFF
size: few; V: TRBV12-3/TRBV12-4; J: TRBJ2-4; D: TRBD2; DNA: TGTGCCAGCAGTTTAGCGGGGACTAGCGGGGGAATTCAGTACTTC; CDR3: CASSLAGTSGGIQYF
size: -; V: TRBV7-8; J: TRBJ2-3; D: -; DNA: TGTGCCAGCAGTTTTTCCCGGGTCCCAGTGGCAGATACGCAGTATTTT; CDR3: CASSFSRVPVADTQYF
size: -; V: TRBV12-3/TRBV12-4; J: TRBJ2-2; D: -; DNA: TGTGCCAGCAGACCAGATTTCACCGGGGAGCTGTTTTTT; CDR3: CASRPDFTGELFF
size: -; V: TRBV12-3/TRBV12-4; J: TRBJ2-2; D: -; DNA: TGTGCCAGCAGTTTTTTAGTCGCGAACACCGGGGAGCTGTTTTTT; CDR3: CASSFLVANTGELFF
size: many; V: TRBV5-1; J: TRBJ2-3; D: TRBD2; DNA: TGCGCCAGCAGCTCCAGCCGGGAGGGAGATACGCAGTATTTT; CDR3: CASSSSREGDTQYF
size: -; V: TRBV6-6; J: TRBJ2-1; D: -; DNA: TGTGCCAGCAGTTACGCCCCGGGCAATGAGCAGTTCTTC; CDR3: CASSYAPGNEQFF
size: -; V: TRBV29-1; J: TRBJ1-2; D: -; DNA: TGCAGCGTTCGACTTATTACAGTGGGCGTAGACTATGGCTACACCTTC; CDR3: CSVRLITVGVDYGYTF
size: -; V: TRBV29-1; J: TRBJ2-5; D: -; DNA: TGCAGCGTTGAGGGGAGGTTACGAGAGACCCAGTACTTC; CDR3: CSVEGRLRETQYF
size: few; V: TRBV27; J: TRBJ1-5; D: -; DNA: TGTGCCAGCAGTCCCGGGAGGATCGATCAGCCCCAGCATTTT; CDR3: CASSPGRIDQPQHF
size: few; V: TRBV11-2; J: TRBJ2-4; D: -; DNA: TGTGCCAGCAAAAGGGGGGCCCTAAACATTCAGTACTTC; CDR3: CASKRGALNIQYF
size: -; V: TRBV29-1; J: TRBJ2-2; D: -; DNA: TGCAGCGTAAATCGGGTGAACACCGGGGAGCTGTTTTTT; CDR3: CSVNRVNTGELFF
size: few; V: TRBV7-9; J: TRBJ2-2; D: -; DNA: TGTGCCAGCAGTCGAACAGGGCGGTACACCGGGGAGCTGTTTTTT; CDR3: CASSRTGRYTGELFF
size: -; V: TRBV7-8; J: TRBJ1-2; D: -; DNA: TGTGCCAGCAGCTTAGCCGGCGGGGGGACGACTGGCTACACCTTC; CDR3: CASSLAGGGTTGYTF
size: few; V: TRBV7-2; J: TRBJ2-3; D: -; DNA: TGTGCCAGCAGCGGGGAGAGGAGGGGATATGGAGATACGCAGTATTTT; CDR3: CASSGERRGYGDTQYF
size: -; V: TRBV27; J: TRBJ1-6; D: TRBD1; DNA: TGTGCCAGCAGTTCCTTGACAGGGGGGGATTCACCCCTCCACTTT; CDR3: CASSSLTGGDSPLHF
size: -; V: TRBV18; J: TRBJ2-7; D: -; DNA: TGTGCCAGCTCACCACTGCAGTCAGCGTCCTACGAGCAGTACTTC; CDR3: CASSPLQSASYEQYF
size: -; V: TRBV20-1; J: TRBJ2-1; D: -; DNA: TGCAGTGCCGAGGGGACGGGAGACAATGAGCAGTTCTTC; CDR3: CSAEGTGDNEQFF
size: -; V: TRBV6-1; J: TRBJ2-3; D: -; DNA: TGTGCCAGCAGCCGGTTCGGCCCCAACGAGGGAGATACGCAGTATTTT; CDR3: CASSRFGPNEGDTQYF
size: -; V: TRBV12-3/TRBV12-4; J: TRBJ1-4; D: TRBD1; DNA: TGTGCCAGCAGTTCTCAGACAGGGGCTAATGAAAAACTGTTTTTT; CDR3: CASSSQTGANEKLFF
size: -; V: TRBV10-1; J: TRBJ2-1; D: TRBD1; DNA: TGCGCCAGCAGGGACCCGGGACAGGGTACGGATGAGCAGTTCTTC; CDR3: CASRDPGQGTDEQFF
size: -; V: TRBV18; J: TRBJ2-4; D: -; DNA: TGTGCCAGCTCACCACTCGGGGGCCTAGCCAAAAACATTCAGTACTTC; CDR3: CASSPLGGLAKNIQYF
size: -; V: TRBV27; J: TRBJ1-1; D: -; DNA: TGTGCCAGCGGCATCGACCCACTACAGGGACCGGGTACTGAAGCTTTCTTT; CDR3: CASGIDPLQGPGTEAFF
size: -; V: TRBV29-1; J: TRBJ1-4; D: TRBD1; DNA: TGCAACGTGGGGGACAGGGCCCGACTGTTTTTT; CDR3: CNVGDRARLFF
size: few; V: TRBV18; J: TRBJ1-1; D: -; DNA: TGTGCCAGCTCACCATGGGCTGGGATGGAGACTGAAGCTTTCTTT; CDR3: CASSPWAGMETEAFF
size: -; V: TRBV24-1; J: TRBJ2-3; D: -; DNA: TGTGCCACCAGTGATTTAAAGGCAGGGGCCACAGATACGCAGTATTTT; CDR3: CATSDLKAGATDTQYF
size: few; V: TRBV30; J: TRBJ2-1; D: TRBD2; DNA: TGTGCCTGGAGCGGCGGGAGAAACTTTTACTTC; CDR3: CAWSGGRNFYF
size: -; V: TRBV24-1; J: TRBJ2-3; D: TRBD2; DNA: TGTGCCACCAGTGATCCCACAGCGGGGTACACAGATACGCAGTATTTT; CDR3: CATSDPTAGYTDTQYF
size: few; V: TRBV20-1; J: TRBJ1-4; D: TRBD1; DNA: TGCAGTGCTAGAGCGGGGACAGGGGATGAAAAACTGTTTTTT; CDR3: CSARAGTGDEKLFF
size: many; V: TRBV14; J: TRBJ1-2; D: -; DNA: TGTGCCAGCAGCCGTTTAATCGGCAGTGAAGGCTACACCTTC; CDR3: CASSRLIGSEGYTF
size: few; V: TRBV4-2; J: TRBJ2-1; D: -; DNA: TGTGCCAGCAGCCCTATTGATAATGAGCAGTTCTTC; CDR3: CASSPIDNEQFF
size: -; V: TRBV14; J: TRBJ1-1; D: -; DNA: TGTGCCAGCAGGACCAGGGGTACCACTGAAGCTTTCTTT; CDR3: CASRTRGTTEAFF
size: many; V: TRBV25-1; J: TRBJ1-2; D: TRBD1; DNA: TGTGCCAGCAGTGAAAACCCGGACAGGGCCTCCTATGGCTACACCTTC; CDR3: CASSENPDRASYGYTF
size: many; V: TRBV12-3/TRBV12-4; J: TRBJ2-5; D: TRBD2; DNA: TGTGCCAGTGCAGCGGGAGTAGTAGAGACCCAGTACTTC; CDR3: CASAAGVVETQYF
size: many; V: TRBV20-1; J: TRBJ2-1; D: TRBD2; DNA: TGCAGTGCTAGCCTTCTAGCGGGAGTCTACAATGAGCAGTTCTTC; CDR3: CSASLLAGVYNEQFF
size: once; V: TRBV12-3/TRBV12-4; J: TRBJ1-2; D: TRBD1; DNA: TGTGCCAGCAGTTTGCAACAGGGGGCTGGCTACACCTTC; CDR3: CASSLQQGAGYTF
size: many; V: TRBV29-1; J: TRBJ2-1; D: -; DNA: TGCAGCGTTGATTGGGGAAGCGATGAGCAGTTCTTC; CDR3: CSVDWGSDEQFF
size: -; V: TRBV7-2; J: TRBJ2-1; D: TRBD2; DNA: TGTGCCAGCAGCCGGACTAGCGGGGGGAGCTCCTACAATGAGCAGTTCTTC; CDR3: CASSRTSGGSSYNEQFF
size: few; V: TRBV6-2/TRBV6-3; J: TRBJ1-1; D: -; DNA: TGTGCCAGCAGTGGGGCAGGGACGAACACTGAAGCTTTCTTT; CDR3: CASSGAGTNTEAFF
size: few; V: TRBV24-1; J: TRBJ2-7; D: TRBD1; DNA: TGTGCCACCAGTGATCCGACAGGGGGAGGCGAGCAGTACTTC; CDR3: CATSDPTGGGEQYF
size: -; V: TRBV12-3/TRBV12-4; J: TRBJ1-4; D: -; DNA: TGTGCCAGCACCGTCGATGGGGGGCACGAAAAACTGTTTTTT; CDR3: CASTVDGGHEKLFF
size: -; V: TRBV7-2; J: TRBJ2-1; D: -; DNA: TGTGCCAGCAGCTTTGCAGGGGTAGGTTCGAATGAGCAGTTCTTC; CDR3: CASSFAGVGSNEQFF
size: few; V: TRBV20-1; J: TRBJ2-1; D: -; DNA: TGCAGTGCTAGCTGGCTAGCGTCACTCTTAACCTACAATGAGCAGTTCTTC; CDR3: CSASWLASLLTYNEQFF
size: many; V: TRBV6-2/TRBV6-3; J: TRBJ2-1; D: -; DNA: TGTGCCAGCAGTTACTGGAATGAGCAGTTCTTC; CDR3: CASSYWNEQFF
size: few; V: TRBV20-1; J: TRBJ2-5; D: TRBD1; DNA: TGCAGTGCTAGAGAGACAGGGAAAGAGACCCAGTACTTC; CDR3: CSARETGKETQYF
size: few; V: TRBV3-1; J: TRBJ2-7; D: TRBD2; DNA: TGTGCCAGCAGCCAAGACCCCTTTAGTGCGGGAGGACGTACCGAGCAGTACTTC; CDR3: CASSQDPFSAGGRTEQYF
size: -; V: TRBV29-1; J: TRBJ1-1; D: -; DNA: TGCAGCGCCCGACAAGGGCCGAACACTGAAGCTTTCTTT; CDR3: CSARQGPNTEAFF
size: -; V: TRBV29-1; J: TRBJ2-3; D: -; DNA: TGCAGCGTTTCTCAGGGCGCAGATACGCAGTATTTT; CDR3: CSVSQGADTQYF
size: few; V: TRBV28; J: TRBJ1-6; D: -; DNA: TGTGCCAGCAGCGATAATTCACCCCTCCACTTT; CDR3: CASSDNSPLHF
size: few; V: TRBV4-2; J: TRBJ1-2; D: -; DNA: TGTGCCAGCAGCCAAGCCGAGGGCCAGGGACGTTTGGGCTACACCTTC; CDR3: CASSQAEGQGRLGYTF
size: -; V: TRBV5-5; J: TRBJ2-5; D: TRBD2; DNA: TGTGCCAGCAGCTTGCCGGGAGGGCTAGAGACCCAGTACTTC; CDR3: CASSLPGGLETQYF
size: -; V: TRBV9; J: TRBJ2-7; D: -; DNA: TGTGCCAGCAGCCCAGGTTATGAAAGCTACGAGCAGTACTTC; CDR3: CASSPGYESYEQYF
size: many; V: TRBV5-1; J: TRBJ2-1; D: -; DNA: TGCGCCAGCAGCTTAACTAGTTCCTTCTACAATGAGCAGTTCTTC; CDR3: CASSLTSSFYNEQFF
size: few; V: TRBV7-7; J: TRBJ1-5; D: -; DNA: TGTGCCAGCAGCTGGGGGGACCTATCGCCCCAGCATTTT; CDR3: CASSWGDLSPQHF
size: -; V: TRBV9; J: TRBJ2-7; D: -; DNA: TGTGCCAGCAGCGCTGGACCCGACTACGAGCAGTACTTC; CDR3: CASSAGPDYEQYF
size: -; V: TRBV20-1; J: TRBJ2-3; D: TRBD2; DNA: TGCAGTGCTACCTTAGCGGGAGTGACAGATACGCGGTATTTT; CDR3: CSATLAGVTDTRYF
size: -; V: TRBV15; J: TRBJ1-4; D: TRBD1; DNA: TGTGCCACCAGCAGATCCCTCCCGGGACAGGGTGATGAAAAACTGTTTTTT; CDR3: CATSRSLPGQGDEKLFF
size: few; V: TRBV20-1; J: TRBJ2-3; D: TRBD2; DNA: TGCAGTGCTGGAGGCGGGACTAGCGGGAGGCGACCCACAGATACGCAGTATTTT; CDR3: CSAGGGTSGRRPTDTQYF
size: -; V: TRBV24-1; J: TRBJ2-3; D: -; DNA: TGTGCCACCAGTGGCGCCCAGCCGGGGAGGACGTCGGATACGCAGTATTTT; CDR3: CATSGAQPGRTSDTQYF